A single sample is the source of the 10 T cell receptor beta chains below, sequenced in a study of shared clonotypes between healthy human individuals. Produced via immunoSEQ multiplex PCR; TCRdb's table is partial and in-frame only. This table holds about 820,000 clones, about 92% found once. Naive CD8 cells comprised CD45RO-negative, CCR7-positively selected cells, excluding terminally differentiated effector memory CD45RA+ cells. Sequencing was performed on naive CD8+ T cells sorted from blood. All receptors derive from a young man in good health.

The chain recombines TRBV10-1 with TRBJ1-5; no firm D call. V was clipped by 6 bases and J by 7 bases, with 16 bases between them. The germline V gene encodes CDR1 WNHNN and CDR2 SYGVQD (reference sequence). The CDR3 loop spans 14 amino acids. DNA for the CDR3: TGCGCCAGCAGAATTCGGGGATTGAGGCAGCCCCAGCATTTT. This gives the protein CASRIRGLRQPQHF.

The chain uses TRBV15 and TRBJ2-7; 9 bases agree with TRBD1. The CDR3 sequence is 14 residues long. The V gene end was trimmed by 3 bases and the J gene end by 3 bases; junction bases not matched to a gene: 3. The V gene's germline CDR1 is LNHNV and CDR2 YYDKDF (reference sequence). The CDR3 region is CATSRWTGDYEQYF. The DNA for the CDR3 is TGTGCCACCAGCAGGTGGACAGGGGACTACGAGCAGTACTTC.

V and J are TRBV7-9 and TRBJ2-3, with unresolved D. The CDR3 has 12 amino acids. CDR1 and CDR2 from the germline V gene are SEHNR and FQNEAQ (reference sequence). V was pared by 5 bases and J by 8 bases, with 11 bases between. CDR3 loop: CASSPRPATQYF. For the CDR3, the DNA is TGTGCCAGCAGCCCCCGTCCCGCTACGCAGTATTTT.

V gene TRBV10-1 combines with J gene TRBJ2-2; D tentatively reads TRBD1 or TRBD2 (5 bases each). The CDR3 covers 16 residues. Trimming stripped 5 bases from V and 3 bases from J, with 16 bases between. The germline CDR1 and CDR2 sequences are WNHNN and SYGVQD (reference sequence). The CDR3 DNA reads TGCGCCAGCAGTCGGGAAGGGGCAGGCTACACCGGGGAGCTGTTTTTT. It is translated as CASSREGAGYTGELFF.

The rearrangement uses TRBV28 and TRBJ2-3; D not resolved. Trimming cost V 3 bases and J 5 bases, with 9 bases left between them. In germline, CDR1 is MDHEN, CDR2 SYDVKM. This CDR3 contains 13 residues. CDR3 in DNA: TGTGCCAGCAGTTTCCTAAACCTAGATACGCAGTATTTT. This encodes CASSFLNLDTQYF.

The chain recombines TRBV25-1 with TRBJ2-2, with TRBD1 matching over 9 bases. Trimming cost V 2 bases and J 5 bases; bases outside gene matches: 3. This CDR3 is 15 amino acids long. Germline CDR1 and CDR2: MGHDK and SYGVNS. CDR3 sequence (DNA): TGTGCCAGCAGTGAACACAGGGGGCCGACCGGGGAGCTGTTTTTT. Its protein is CASSEHRGPTGELFF.

The chain employs TRBV11-2 and TRBJ2-1, with 8 bases matching TRBD2. V trimming: 3 bases; J trimming: 5 bases; junction bases outside the gene matches: 6. This CDR3 spans 15 amino acids. Germline-derived CDR1 and CDR2 are SGHAT and FQNNGV. The CDR3 protein is CASSFALAGHNEQFF. CDR3 in DNA: TGTGCCAGCAGCTTCGCCCTAGCGGGTCACAATGAGCAGTTCTTC.

The gene calls are TRBV28 and TRBJ2-1; 7 positions agree with TRBD1. V shed 5 bases, J shed 3 bases, and the junction held 7 bases outside the gene matches. Germline CDR1 reads MDHEN; CDR2 reads SYDVKM. This CDR3 region has 15 residues. CDR3 sequence reads: CASSPSRDSYNEQFF. Written as DNA, the CDR3 is TGTGCCAGCAGTCCGTCCCGGGACAGCTACAATGAGCAGTTCTTC.

With respect to this clone: Other nucleotide sequences from this sample produce the same CDR3. The CDR3 DNA follows: TGTGCCAGCAGCGTTGATAGCGGCTCCTACAATGAGCAGTTCTTC. This translates into CASSVDSGSYNEQFF. The chain recombines TRBV9 with TRBJ2-1; TRBD2 might be the D (6 bases). Germline V CDR1 and CDR2: SGDLS, YYNGEE. The germline V and J ends were trimmed by 2 bases and 0 bases, with 9 bases remaining between them. CDR3 length: 15 residues.

Ten or more counts support this clone. The chain is built from TRBV6-1 and TRBJ2-6; D may be TRBD1 (6 bases). Per germline, CDR1 MNHNS and CDR2 SASEGT. There are 15 residues in the CDR3. Trimming stripped 1 base from V and 4 bases from J, with 8 bases between. The CDR3 bases are TGTGCCAGCAGTGAAGGGACAGCGGGGGCCAACGTCCTGACTTTC. It encodes CASSEGTAGANVLTF.